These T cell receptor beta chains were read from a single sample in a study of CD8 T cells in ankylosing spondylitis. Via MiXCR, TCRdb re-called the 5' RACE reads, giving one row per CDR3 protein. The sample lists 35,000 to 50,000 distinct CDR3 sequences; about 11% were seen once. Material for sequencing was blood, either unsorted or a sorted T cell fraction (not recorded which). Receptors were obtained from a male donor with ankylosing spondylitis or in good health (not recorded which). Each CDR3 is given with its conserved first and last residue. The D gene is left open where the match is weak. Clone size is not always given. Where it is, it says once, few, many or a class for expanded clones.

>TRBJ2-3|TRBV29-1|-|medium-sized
TGCAGCGTCGGAGAGGTTAGCACAGATACGCAGTATTTT
CSVGEVSTDTQYF
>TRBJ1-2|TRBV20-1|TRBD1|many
TGCAGTGCTAGGGGGTGGACAGGATATGGCTACACCTTC
CSARGWTGYGYTF
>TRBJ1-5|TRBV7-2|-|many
TGTGCCAGCAGCCTCCGTCCCCCGGAGCCCCAGCATTTT
CASSLRPPEPQHF
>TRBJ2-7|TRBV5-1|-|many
TGCGCCAGCAGTCCCGCAGAGGGCACTTACGAGCAGTACTTC
CASSPAEGTYEQYF
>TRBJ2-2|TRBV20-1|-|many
TGCAGTGCTAGAGAGCCAGGTCGGGGGCACACCGGGGAGCTGTTTTTT
CSAREPGRGHTGELFF
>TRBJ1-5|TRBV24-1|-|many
TGTGCCACCAGTTCTGGACGGGAGGGGGGTGTTCAGCCCCAGCATTTT
CATSSGREGGVQPQHF
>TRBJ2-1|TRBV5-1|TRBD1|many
TGCGCCAGCAGCTTATTATTAGGGGGACAGCACAATGAGCAGTTCTTC
CASSLLLGGQHNEQFF
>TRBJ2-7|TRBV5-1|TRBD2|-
TGCGCCAGCAGCTCAACCACTAGCGGGGTGTACGAGCAGTACTTC
CASSSTTSGVYEQYF
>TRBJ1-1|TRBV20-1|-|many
TGCAGTGCCTGGAGAGAGGTTGAAGCTTTCTTT
CSAWREVEAFF
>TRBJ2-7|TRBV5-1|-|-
TGCGCCAGCAGCTTGGAACCAGGGTCCTACGAGCAGTACTTC
CASSLEPGSYEQYF
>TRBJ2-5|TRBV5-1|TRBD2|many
TGCGCCAGCAGCTCGGGACTAGCGGGGGAGGGAGAGACCCAGTACTTC
CASSSGLAGEGETQYF
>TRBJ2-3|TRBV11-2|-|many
TGTGCCAGCGGAACACGTCGGGCGAGCACAGATACGCAGTATTTT
CASGTRRASTDTQYF
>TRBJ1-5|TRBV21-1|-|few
TGTGCCAGCAGCGACGAATCCCGGGAGAAATATAGCAATCAGCCCCAGCATTTT
CASSDESREKYSNQPQHF
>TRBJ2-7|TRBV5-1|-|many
TGCGCCAGCAGCATCGCCTACGAGCAGTACTTC
CASSIAYEQYF
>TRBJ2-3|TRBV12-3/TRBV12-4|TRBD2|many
TGTGCCAGCAGTTTGCGGGGGGAAGCAGATACGCAGTATTTT
CASSLRGEADTQYF
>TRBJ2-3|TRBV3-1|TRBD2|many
TGTGCCAGCAGCGGTGGGACTAGCGGGGGGTCAGATACGCAGTATTTT
CASSGGTSGGSDTQYF
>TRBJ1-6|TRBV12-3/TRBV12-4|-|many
TGTGCCAGCAAATCCAGGGCAGGCGATTCACCCCTCCACTTT
CASKSRAGDSPLHF